These 31 T cell receptor beta chains came from one sample sequenced in a study of OX40 agonist ivuxolimab in advanced cancers. Profiling relied on immunoSEQ multiplex PCR, and the TCRdb table lists in-frame clones only, not all of them. Of tens of thousands of clones detected, 65% to 85% appear once; the ten largest clones hold over 2%. Material: CD4+ or CD8+ T cells sorted from blood, obtained in a trial of the OX40 agonist ivuxolimab. All receptors derive from an adult with an advanced solid tumor such as melanoma, head and neck, liver or kidney cancer.

This chain's CDR3 is CASSPGLAGPYEQYF. In DNA, the CDR3 is TGTGCCAGCAGCCCCGGACTAGCGGGACCCTACGAGCAGTACTTC. V usage is TRBV7-8 and J usage is TRBJ2-7, with TRBD2 identical over 12 bases. The CDR3 runs to 15 residues. Germline CDR1 reads SGHVS; CDR2 reads FQNEAQ. The V gene end was trimmed by 5 bases and the J gene end by 2 bases; junction bases not matched to a gene: 4.

The chain has TRBV20-1 and TRBJ2-3; 8 nucleotides line up with TRBD2. CDR1 is DFQATT and CDR2 is SNEGSKA in the germline V gene (reference sequence). This CDR3 comprises 11 residues. CDR3 in DNA: TGCACCCTGGGCGGGGGGGATACGCAGTATTTT. As protein: CTLGGGDTQYF.

V usage is TRBV18 and J usage is TRBJ2-7; 11 bases line up with TRBD2. V dropped 6 bases and J dropped 3; count of bases not matched to a gene: 4. Looked up from germline, CDR1 is KGHSH and CDR2 is LQKENI. The CDR3 runs 14 residues. This CDR3 reads CASSPGTSGYEQYF. Here the CDR3 DNA reads TGTGCCAGCTCTCCCGGGACTAGCGGCTACGAGCAGTACTTC.

The chain uses TRBV6-5 and TRBJ1-1; a weak D match, TRBD1 (6 bases). Trimming took off 6 bases at V and 2 bases at J, with 16 bases between the two ends. CDR1 and CDR2 (germline): MNHEY, SVGAGI. The CDR3 has 15 residues. CDR3 DNA sequence: TGTGCCAGCAGCCGTACGATCAGGGGAAACACTGAAGCTTTCTTT. Translated: CASSRTIRGNTEAFF.

The genes are TRBV10-2 and TRBJ2-3, with TRBD2 identical over 10 bases. The V and J ends lost 2 bases and 2 bases, in that order; junction bases with no gene match: 4. Looked up from germline, CDR1 is WSHSY and CDR2 is SAAADI. The CDR3 totals 16 residues. In DNA, the CDR3 is TGCGCCAGCAGTGAGACTAGCGGGACAATCACAGATACGCAGTATTTT. Translation: CASSETSGTITDTQYF.

This clone was counted a single time. The chain is built from TRBV5-4 and TRBJ2-7; D might be TRBD2 (5 bases). The CDR3 covers 14 residues. The V gene lost 3 bases and the J gene lost 3 bases, with 13 bases spanning the gap. CDR1 and CDR2 from the germline V gene are SGHNT and YYREEE (reference sequence). The CDR3 loop reads CASSSTSTHYEQYF. The DNA for the CDR3 is TGTGCCAGCAGCTCTACTAGTACCCACTACGAGCAGTACTTC.

The V gene is TRBV4-2, the J gene TRBJ2-3; 8 bases fit TRBD2. The germline V gene has CDR1 LGHNA and CDR2 YNFKEQ. V lost 0 bases, J lost 1 base, and 6 bases stayed unmatched. CDR3 length equals 17 residues. The CDR3 nucleotides are TGTGCCAGCAGCCAAGATTCGCGGGAGGCCGGCACAGATACGCAGTATTTT. Its protein is CASSQDSREAGTDTQYF.

This clone appeared once. The gene calls are TRBV30 and TRBJ2-5; D not resolved. Looked up from germline, CDR1 is GTSNPN and CDR2 is SVGIG (reference sequence). The CDR3 consists of 11 residues. V lost 3 bases to trimming and J lost 3 bases, with 5 bases between them. CDR3: CAWRTEETQYF. The CDR3 DNA reads TGTGCCTGGAGAACAGAAGAGACCCAGTACTTC.

This clone was observed a few times. The CDR3 loop is CASSGGGTYNSPLHF. The DNA for the CDR3 is TGTGCCAGCAGTGGAGGGGGCACCTATAATTCACCCCTCCACTTT. The chain links TRBV6-1 to TRBJ1-6; 7 bases map to TRBD1. The trim removed 4 bases at V and 2 bases at J, leaving 2 bases unmatched. The germline gives CDR1 MNHNS, CDR2 SASEGT. The CDR3 has 15 residues.

The CDR3 region has the DNA TGTGCCAGCAGCCGGGCATACGCCTATAGCAATCAGCCCCAGCATTTT. This sequence encodes CASSRAYAYSNQPQHF. The J gene is TRBJ1-5, the V gene TRBV11-2, with D unclear. Germline V gene lookup returns CDR1 SGHAT and CDR2 FQNNGV. V shed 5 bases and J shed 0 bases, with 14 bases lying between them. This CDR3 is 16 amino acids long.

The CDR3 DNA is TGTGCCAGTAGTATTAGGCGACAGGGTCGGGAGACCCAGTACTTC. Its translation is CASSIRRQGRETQYF. This sequence joins TRBV19 and TRBJ2-5; 7 nucleotides align to TRBD1. CDR1 LNHDA and CDR2 SQIVND come from the germline V gene (reference sequence). CDR3 length: 15 residues. Losses at the gene ends were 3 bases for V and 5 bases for J; bases not matched to a gene: 9.

This chain connects TRBV30 to TRBJ1-1; 10 bases are a match to TRBD1. From germline, CDR1 is GTSNPN and CDR2 SVGIG (reference sequence). The V and J ends lost 2 bases and 0 bases, in that order; junction bases with no gene match: 9. The CDR3 has 17 amino acids. CDR3: CAWSIDRGPSMNTEAFF. The CDR3 bases are TGTGCCTGGAGTATAGACAGGGGGCCCTCCATGAACACTGAAGCTTTCTTT.

The rearrangement links TRBV15 to TRBJ2-3; D may be TRBD1 (6 bases). This CDR3 is 14 amino acids long. Germline lookup yields CDR1 LNHNV and CDR2 YYDKDF (reference sequence). Trimming cost V 6 bases and J 4 bases, with 14 bases left between them. The CDR3 loop reads CATRPRAGADTQYF. The CDR3 coding sequence is TGTGCCACCAGACCCCGGGCAGGGGCAGATACGCAGTATTTT.

This chain links TRBV27 with TRBJ2-1; 7 bases match TRBD2. CDR3 length: 18 amino acids. Trimming removed 8 bases from V and 7 bases from J; junction bases left unmatched: 23. CDR1 MNHEY and CDR2 SMNVEV come from the germline V gene (reference sequence). Here the CDR3 reads CASGQPQWSGMRLNEQFF. The CDR3 DNA sequence: TGTGCCAGCGGACAACCTCAGTGGAGCGGGATGCGGTTGAATGAGCAGTTCTTC.

The chain combines TRBV30 with TRBJ1-2; D remains unclear. Trimming stripped 0 bases from V and 2 bases from J, with 16 bases between. The V gene's germline CDR1 is GTSNPN and CDR2 SVGIG (reference sequence). The CDR3 runs 16 residues. The CDR3 spells CAWSVGVLTLNYGYTF. As DNA, the CDR3 is TGTGCCTGGAGTGTTGGGGTTTTGACGCTCAACTATGGCTACACCTTC. The variable domain in full, with the rest retrieved from reference TRBV30 and TRBJ1-2, is SQTIHQWPATLVQPVGSPLSLECTVEGTSNPNLYWYRQAAGRGLQLLFYSVGIGQISSEVPQNLSASRPQDRQFILSSKKLLLSDSGFYLCAWSVGVLTLNYGYTFGSGTRLTVV.

The J gene is TRBJ2-1, the V gene TRBV7-6, with D tentatively TRBD1 or TRBD2 (5 bases each). Trimming cost V 4 bases and J 5 bases, with 12 bases left between them. Germline V gives CDR1 SGHVS, CDR2 FNYEAQ. The CDR3 has 14 residues. The CDR3 coding sequence is TGTGCCAGCAGCTCGATCGAGGGGCACAATGAGCAGTTCTTC. It is translated as CASSSIEGHNEQFF. Complete variable domain (other parts from reference TRBV7-6 and TRBJ2-1): GAGVSQSPRYKVTKRGQDVALRCDPISGHVSLYWYRQALGQGPEFLTYFNYEAQQDKSGLPNDRFSAERPEGSISTLTIQRTEQRDSAMYRCASSSIEGHNEQFFGPGTRLTVL.

The chain employs TRBV7-3 and TRBJ2-3, with D uncertain. V shed 3 bases and J shed 3 bases, with 4 bases lying between them. CDR1 and CDR2 from the germline V gene are SGHTA and FQGTGA. This CDR3 is 12 amino acids long. In DNA, the CDR3 is TGTGCCAGCAGCTTCGGTACAGATACGCAGTATTTT. Translation gives CASSFGTDTQYF.

The genes are TRBV11-3 and TRBJ2-7; 7 nucleotides agree with TRBD2. The J segment lost 4 bases and the V segment lost 1 base, leaving 1 base of the junction unmatched. This CDR3 comprises 13 residues. From germline, CDR1 is SGHNT and CDR2 YENEEA. CDR3 loop: CASSLVGGYEQYF. The CDR3, as DNA: TGTGCCAGCAGCTTAGTCGGGGGGTACGAGCAGTACTTC.

The V and J genes are TRBV6-1 and TRBJ1-5; a possible D gene is TRBD1 (5 bases). CDR3 length: 13 residues. Germline lookup yields CDR1 MNHNS and CDR2 SASEGT. The germline V and J ends were trimmed by 6 bases and 5 bases, with 11 bases remaining between them. The CDR3: CASRLGVDQPQHF. Here the CDR3 DNA reads TGTGCCAGCAGATTGGGGGTTGATCAGCCCCAGCATTTT.

The chain carries TRBV7-9 and TRBJ1-1, with a possible D match to TRBD1 (6 bases). The V gene's germline CDR1 is SEHNR and CDR2 FQNEAQ (reference sequence). V was pared by 3 bases and J by 7 bases, with 9 bases between. This CDR3 contains 12 residues. CDR3 DNA sequence: TGTGCCAGCAGCTTCACAGGGCGTGAAGCTTTCTTT. Encoded protein: CASSFTGREAFF.

The rearrangement uses TRBV30 and TRBJ2-3; a possible D gene is TRBD2 (6 bases). This CDR3 comprises 14 residues. Germline V gene data show CDR1 as GTSNPN and CDR2 as SVGIG (reference sequence). The V end was cut by 1 base, the J end by 2 bases, with 10 bases between. CDR3 amino acids: CAWSDWGDTDTQYF. CDR3 coding DNA: TGTGCCTGGAGTGATTGGGGGGACACAGATACGCAGTATTTT.

The chain recombines TRBV28 with TRBJ2-3, with D possibly being TRBD2 (6 bases). Germline-derived CDR1 and CDR2 are MDHEN and SYDVKM. V shed 3 bases and J shed 5 bases, with 21 bases lying between them. This CDR3 region has 17 residues. The CDR3 is CASSFSHKAGPRDTQYF. The CDR3 DNA follows: TGTGCCAGCAGTTTTTCTCATAAAGCGGGTCCCCGAGATACGCAGTATTTT.

The gene calls are TRBV6-5 and TRBJ2-7, with TRBD2 matching over 10 bases. The CDR3 covers 15 residues. Trimming removed 0 bases from V and 4 bases from J; junction bases left unmatched: 3. The V gene's germline CDR1 is MNHEY and CDR2 SVGAGI. This CDR3 reads CASSYSRLAGYEQYF. The CDR3 DNA follows: TGTGCCAGCAGTTACTCGAGACTAGCGGGTTACGAGCAGTACTTC.

This clone came up once. The rearrangement uses TRBV5-8 and TRBJ1-6; D not resolved. V was trimmed by 2 bases and J by 2 bases, leaving 8 bases between them. This CDR3 region has 15 residues. Germline CDR1 and CDR2: SGHTS and YDEGEE. CDR3 coding DNA: TGTGCCAGCAGCTTTCCCCTGACCTATAATTCACCCCTCCACTTT. Amino acids: CASSFPLTYNSPLHF.

This clone was observed a single time. This chain links TRBV5-6 with TRBJ2-5, with D possibly TRBD2 on 5 matching bases. The CDR3 sequence is 11 residues long. V was trimmed by 6 bases and J by 7 bases, leaving 10 bases between them. The V gene's germline CDR1 is SGHDT and CDR2 YYEEEE. The DNA for the CDR3 is TGTGCCAGCACCCTCCGGGGGACCCAGTACTTC. This codes for CASTLRGTQYF. Drawing the rest from reference TRBV5-6 and TRBJ2-5, the complete variable domain is DAGVTQSPTHLIKTRGQQVTLRCSPKSGHDTVSWYQQALGQGPQFIFQYYEEEERQRGNFPDRFSGHQFPNYSSELNVNALLLGDSALYLCASTLRGTQYFGPGTRLLVL.

The J gene is TRBJ2-2, the V gene TRBV27; 9 bases line up with TRBD2. The CDR3 spans 18 residues. V was clipped by 2 bases and J by 6 bases; unmatched bases: 13. Germline V gene sequence: CDR1 MNHEY, CDR2 SMNVEV (reference sequence). In nucleotides, the CDR3 is TGTGCCAGCAGTTTAAGAACCCCTAGCGGGATTCCTCCCGGGGAGCTGTTTTTT. The encoded protein is CASSLRTPSGIPPGELFF.

V is TRBV4-1 and J is TRBJ1-3; D call uncertain. The germline V gene encodes CDR1 MGHRA and CDR2 YSYEKL. Trimming removed 1 base at V and 4 bases at J, with 5 bases between. The CDR3 sequence is 13 residues long. The CDR3, as DNA: TGCGCCAGCAGCCAAGTTCACGGAAACACCATATATTTT. Translation gives CASSQVHGNTIYF.

This sequence joins TRBV4-2 and TRBJ2-5; perhaps TRBD2 as D (5 bases). The CDR3 spans 16 residues. In germline, CDR1 is LGHNA, CDR2 YNFKEQ. V was pared by 0 bases and J by 3 bases, with 14 bases between. This CDR3 reads CASSQDGRSREETQYF. CDR3 coding DNA: TGTGCCAGCAGCCAAGATGGGAGAAGCCGAGAAGAGACCCAGTACTTC.

The rearrangement uses TRBV6-1 and TRBJ1-4; D gene unclear. This CDR3 is built from 13 residues. Germline CDR1 is MNHNS and CDR2 is SASEGT. Trimming shortened V by 5 bases and J by 11 bases, and 15 bases separated the two germline ends. Written as DNA, the CDR3 is TGTGCCAGCAGTCCGTCCCGGTCGGAGAAACTGTTTTTT. Amino acid sequence: CASSPSRSEKLFF.

The genes are TRBV4-1 and TRBJ1-5; the D gene is possibly TRBD1 (5 bases). Germline loops: CDR1 MGHRA, CDR2 YSYEKL. V was shortened by 1 base and J by 4 bases, with 14 bases between the two germline ends. This CDR3 is built from 16 residues. CDR3 loop: CASSQVPTDSNQPQHF. In DNA, the CDR3 is TGCGCCAGCAGCCAAGTACCCACCGACAGTAATCAGCCCCAGCATTTT.

This sequence joins TRBV6-1 and TRBJ1-4; D call uncertain. The CDR3 has 11 amino acids. Germline V gene lookup returns CDR1 MNHNS and CDR2 SASEGT. The V end lost 6 bases, the J end lost 4 bases, and 3 bases lay between the germline ends. The DNA for the CDR3 is TGTGCCAGCAGCCTTAATGAAAAACTGTTTTTT. This translates into CASSLNEKLFF.